Following are 17 T cell receptor beta chains from one sample sequenced in a study of control samples from healthy donors and cancer patients. The data were produced by immunoSEQ multiplex PCR, yet TCRdb's version contains in-frame clones alone and is incomplete. The sample yields some 120,000 clones, over 75% seen once. The specimen sequenced was blood. The source of these receptors is a man aged 18 to 35 in good health.

In this sample, this clone turned up a few times. The J gene is TRBJ2-3, the V gene TRBV24-1; 9 bases fit TRBD1. The CDR3 is 15 residues long. The J segment lost 1 base and the V segment lost 5 bases, leaving 3 bases of the junction unmatched. CDR1 KGHDR and CDR2 SFDVKD come from the germline V gene. CDR3 amino acids: CATSGDRGGTDTQYF. CDR3 sequence (DNA): TGTGCCACCAGTGGCGACAGGGGGGGCACAGATACGCAGTATTTT.

This chain links TRBV6-5 with TRBJ2-3, with a possible D match to TRBD1 (5 bases). The germline gives CDR1 MNHEY, CDR2 SVGAGI. Trimming shortened V by 5 bases and J by 5 bases, and 17 bases separated the two germline ends. This CDR3 is built from 15 residues. CDR3 loop: CASSPRQLRGDTQYF. As DNA, the CDR3 is TGTGCCAGCAGTCCCCGACAGCTTAGGGGAGATACGCAGTATTTT.

The gene calls are TRBV2 and TRBJ1-2; D gene unclear. V was trimmed by 4 bases and J by 5 bases, leaving 14 bases between them. CDR1 SNHLY and CDR2 FYNNEI come from the germline V gene. The CDR3 totals 14 residues. This CDR3 reads CASSGLEGGYGYTF. The CDR3 DNA is TGTGCCAGCAGTGGCTTGGAGGGAGGGTATGGCTACACCTTC. Combining the CDR3 with reference TRBV2 and TRBJ1-2 gives the whole variable domain EPEVTQTPSHQVTQMGQEVILRCVPISNHLYFYWYRQILGQKVEFLVSFYNNEISEKSEIFDDQFSVERPDGSNFTLKIRSTKLEDSAMYFCASSGLEGGYGYTFGSGTRLTVV.

The V and J genes are TRBV7-2 and TRBJ2-4; 10 positions match TRBD2. CDR3 length equals 18 residues. From germline, CDR1 is SGHTA and CDR2 FQGNSA. V gave up 3 bases and J gave up 0 bases; unmatched junction bases: 8. CDR3 region: CASSFPRLAGLAKNIQYF. In DNA form, the CDR3 reads TGTGCCAGCAGCTTCCCGAGACTAGCGGGTCTAGCCAAAAACATTCAGTACTTC.

The gene calls are TRBV11-3 and TRBJ1-1; 8 bases line up with TRBD1. The CDR3 runs to 16 residues. In germline, CDR1 is SGHNT, CDR2 YENEEA. With 5 bases clipped from V and 1 base from J, the junction kept 9 bases outside the gene matches. The CDR3 bases are TGTGCCAGCAGCGCCGGACAGGGCCGTAGGAACACTGAAGCTTTCTTT. It translates to CASSAGQGRRNTEAFF.

This clone was found a few times. This rearrangement joins TRBV25-1 to TRBJ1-3; D unclear. The CDR3 totals 15 residues. V lost 5 bases and J 0 bases, leaving 11 bases between the germline ends. Germline CDR1 reads MGHDK; CDR2 reads SYGVNS. The CDR3 region has the DNA TGTGCCAGCAGTAAGACGGAGAGCTCTGGAAACACCATATATTTT. It yields the protein CASSKTESSGNTIYF.

This clone was seen only once. The chain is built from TRBV7-9 and TRBJ1-3; TRBD1 is a possible D gene (6 bases). The CDR3 consists of 13 residues. Germline V gene lookup returns CDR1 SEHNR and CDR2 FQNEAQ (reference sequence). V lost 11 bases and J lost 4, with 15 bases in between. CDR3 DNA: TGTGCCGGGGGAGGGGGACCCGGAAACACCATATATTTT. It yields the protein CAGGGGPGNTIYF.

The CDR3 sequence is CASSATGDYGYTF. For the CDR3, the DNA is TGTGCCAGCAGCGCTACAGGGGACTATGGCTACACCTTC. The rearrangement uses TRBV5-6 and TRBJ1-2; TRBD1 matches at 7 bases. Germline CDR1 SGHDT, CDR2 YYEEEE. After removal of 4 bases from V and 3 bases from J, the junction contained 3 bases not matched to a gene. The CDR3 contains 13 residues.

The chain uses TRBV6-4 and TRBJ2-1, with 9 positions matching TRBD2. V lost 8 bases to trimming and J lost 3 bases; unmatched junction nucleotides: 8. The CDR3 runs 15 residues. The germline gives CDR1 MRHNA, CDR2 SNTAGT. The CDR3 DNA follows: TGTGCCAGCTCCGTAGCGGGAGAGAACTACAATGAGCAGTTCTTC. This codes for CASSVAGENYNEQFF.

This clone came up a few times. The chain has TRBV6-2 or TRBV6-3 and TRBJ1-1; tentative D call: TRBD1 (5 bases). Trimming pared 4 bases from V and 2 bases from J, leaving 11 bases between. The CDR3 totals 14 residues. Germline V lookup: CDR1 MNHEY, CDR2 SVGEGT. The CDR3 reads CASSFSTVNTEAFF. Written as DNA, the CDR3 is TGTGCCAGCAGTTTCTCGACAGTCAACACTGAAGCTTTCTTT.

This chain uses TRBV7-2 with TRBJ1-5, with a tentative D call TRBD1 (6 bases). The V end was cut by 6 bases, the J end by 1 base, with 19 bases between. CDR3 length: 17 amino acids. The V gene's germline CDR1 is SGHTA and CDR2 FQGNSA. The CDR3 loop reads CASSLWATGTSNQPQHF. Written as DNA, the CDR3 is TGTGCCAGCAGTTTATGGGCAACAGGGACCAGCAATCAGCCCCAGCATTTT.

The J gene is TRBJ2-7, the V gene TRBV3-1 (or the pseudogene TRBV3-2), with D perhaps TRBD1 or TRBD2 (6 bases each). V shed 4 bases and J shed 3 bases, with 16 bases lying between them. The V gene's germline CDR1 is LGHDT and CDR2 YNNKEL (reference sequence). This CDR3 is built from 15 residues. This chain's CDR3 is CASSRGAGSNYEQYF. The CDR3 coding sequence is TGTGCCAGCAGCCGGGGGGCTGGCAGCAACTACGAGCAGTACTTC.

This clone was detected once. This rearrangement joins TRBV6-2 or TRBV6-3 to TRBJ1-1, with D uncertain. The CDR3 loop spans 17 amino acids. CDR1 is MNHEY and CDR2 is SVGEGT in the germline V gene. V lost 0 bases, J lost 1 base, and 15 bases lay in between. The chain's CDR3 is CASSYSAWVEKNTEAFF. CDR3 DNA: TGTGCCAGCAGTTACTCGGCATGGGTAGAAAAGAACACTGAAGCTTTCTTT.

This clone was found a few times. The rearrangement joins TRBV28 to TRBJ1-4; possible D gene TRBD1, 6 bases. The germline V gene encodes CDR1 MDHEN and CDR2 SYDVKM. V gave up 6 bases and J gave up 5 bases, with 10 bases separating them. This CDR3 is 13 amino acids long. CDR3 region: CASRKQGNEKLFF. For the CDR3, the DNA is TGTGCCAGCAGAAAACAGGGAAATGAAAAACTGTTTTTT. The full variable domain, its missing parts supplied by reference TRBV28 and TRBJ1-4, is DVKVTQSSRYLVKRTGEKVFLECVQDMDHENMFWYRQDPGLGLRLIYFSYDVKMKEKGDIPEGYSVSREKKERFSLILESASTNQTSMYLCASRKQGNEKLFFGSGTQLSVL.

J is TRBJ1-3 and V is TRBV4-1; D ambiguous. Germline V gene data show CDR1 as MGHRA and CDR2 as YSYEKL. The V end was cut by 5 bases, the J end by 9 bases, with 14 bases between. CDR3 size: 13 residues. The CDR3 loop reads CASSLTASGTIYF. The CDR3, as DNA: TGCGCCAGCAGCTTGACGGCCTCCGGCACCATATATTTT.

This sequence joins TRBV5-4 and TRBJ1-1, with D possibly being TRBD1 (6 bases). CDR1 and CDR2 from the germline V gene are SGHNT and YYREEE (reference sequence). The CDR3 sequence is 14 residues long. V gave up 4 bases and J gave up 1 base, with 11 bases separating them. CDR3 sequence (DNA): TGTGCCAGCAGCCGGGACAAGGGGAACACTGAAGCTTTCTTT. Its translation: CASSRDKGNTEAFF.

The chain recombines TRBV7-9 with TRBJ2-7; 11 bases agree with TRBD1. After removal of 5 bases from V and 2 bases from J, the junction contained 5 bases not matched to a gene. The CDR3 is 15 amino acids. Germline loops: CDR1 SEHNR, CDR2 FQNEAQ (reference sequence). The CDR3 nucleotides read TGTGCCAGCAGCCCGCGGACAGGGGGCCCCTACGAGCAGTACTTC. Protein product: CASSPRTGGPYEQYF.